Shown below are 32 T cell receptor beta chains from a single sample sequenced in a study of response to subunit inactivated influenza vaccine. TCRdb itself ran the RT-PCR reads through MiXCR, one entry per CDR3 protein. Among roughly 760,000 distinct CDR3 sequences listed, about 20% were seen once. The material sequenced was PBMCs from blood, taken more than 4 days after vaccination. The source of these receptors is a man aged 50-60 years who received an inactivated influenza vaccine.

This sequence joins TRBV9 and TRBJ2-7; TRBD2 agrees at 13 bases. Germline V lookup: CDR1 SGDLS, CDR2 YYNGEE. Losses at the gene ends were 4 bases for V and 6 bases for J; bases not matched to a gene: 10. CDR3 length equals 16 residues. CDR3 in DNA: TGTGCCAGCAGCCCAGGGACTAGCGGGGTGTCGATCGAGCAGTACTTC. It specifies CASSPGTSGVSIEQYF.

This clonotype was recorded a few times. DNA of the CDR3: TGTGCCAGCAGTAACGGACAGCTGAACACTGAAGCTTTCTTT. This translates into CASSNGQLNTEAFF. The chain has TRBV6-5 and TRBJ1-1; the D gene is possibly TRBD1 (6 bases). Trimming shortened V by 5 bases and J by 0 bases, and 10 bases separated the two germline ends. CDR3 length: 14 residues. Germline CDR1 MNHEY, CDR2 SVGAGI.

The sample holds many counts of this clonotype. The DNA of the CDR3 is TGTGCCACCAGTGACATTAGCGGGATAGGAGCAGATACGCAGTATTTT. Amino acids: CATSDISGIGADTQYF. The V and J genes are TRBV24-1 and TRBJ2-3; 8 bases map to TRBD2. V was clipped by 4 bases and J by 4 bases; unmatched bases: 9. This CDR3 is 16 amino acids long. Germline CDR1 KGHDR, CDR2 SFDVKD.

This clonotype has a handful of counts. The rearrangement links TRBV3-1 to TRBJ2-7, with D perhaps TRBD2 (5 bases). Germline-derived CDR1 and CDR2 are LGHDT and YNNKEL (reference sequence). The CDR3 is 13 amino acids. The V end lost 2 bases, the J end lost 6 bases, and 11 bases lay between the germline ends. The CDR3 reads CASSQMRESEQYF. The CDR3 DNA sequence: TGTGCCAGCAGCCAAATGAGGGAGTCCGAGCAGTACTTC.

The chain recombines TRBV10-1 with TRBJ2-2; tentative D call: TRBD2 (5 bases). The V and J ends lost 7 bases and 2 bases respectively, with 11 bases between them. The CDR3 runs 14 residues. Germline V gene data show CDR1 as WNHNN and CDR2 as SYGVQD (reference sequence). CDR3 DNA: TGCGCCAGCAAGGAGGCCCCAAACACCGGGGAGCTGTTTTTT. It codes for CASKEAPNTGELFF.

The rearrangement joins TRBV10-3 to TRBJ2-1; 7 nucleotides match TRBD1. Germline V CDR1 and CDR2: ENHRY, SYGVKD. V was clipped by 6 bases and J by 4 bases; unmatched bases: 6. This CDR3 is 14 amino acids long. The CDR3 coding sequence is TGTGCCATCAGCAACAGGGGTGAATACAATGAGCAGTTCTTC. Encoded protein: CAISNRGEYNEQFF.

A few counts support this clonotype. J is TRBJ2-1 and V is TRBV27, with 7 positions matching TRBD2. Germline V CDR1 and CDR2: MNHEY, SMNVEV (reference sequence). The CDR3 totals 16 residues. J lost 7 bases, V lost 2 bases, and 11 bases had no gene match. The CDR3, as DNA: TGTGCCAGCAGTTTAATTGGGGGGGATTTTGGAAATGAGCAGTTCTTC. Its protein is CASSLIGGDFGNEQFF.

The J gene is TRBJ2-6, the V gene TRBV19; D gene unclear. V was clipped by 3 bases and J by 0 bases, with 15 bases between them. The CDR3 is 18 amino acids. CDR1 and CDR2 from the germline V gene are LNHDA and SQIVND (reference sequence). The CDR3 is CASSIGVSGLSGANVLTF. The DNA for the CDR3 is TGTGCCAGTAGTATTGGTGTCTCTGGGCTCTCTGGGGCCAACGTCCTGACTTTC. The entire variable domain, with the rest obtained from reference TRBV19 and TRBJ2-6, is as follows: DGGITQSPKYLFRKEGQNVTLSCEQNLNHDAMYWYRQDPGQGLRLIYYSQIVNDFQKGDIAEGYSVSREKKESFPLTVTSAQKNPTAFYLCASSIGVSGLSGANVLTFGAGSRLTVL.

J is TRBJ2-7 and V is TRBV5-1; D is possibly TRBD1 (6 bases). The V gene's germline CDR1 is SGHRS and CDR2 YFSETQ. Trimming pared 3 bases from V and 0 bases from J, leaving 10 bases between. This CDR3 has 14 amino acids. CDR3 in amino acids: CASSSSDSSYEQYF. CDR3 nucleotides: TGCGCCAGCAGCTCTTCGGACAGCTCCTACGAGCAGTACTTC.

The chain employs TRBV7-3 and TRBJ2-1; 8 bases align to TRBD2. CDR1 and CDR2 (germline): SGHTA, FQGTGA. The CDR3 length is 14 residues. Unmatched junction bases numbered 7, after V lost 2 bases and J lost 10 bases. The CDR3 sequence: CASSLGSGSREQFF. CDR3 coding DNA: TGTGCCAGCAGCTTAGGGAGCGGGAGCCGCGAGCAGTTCTTC.

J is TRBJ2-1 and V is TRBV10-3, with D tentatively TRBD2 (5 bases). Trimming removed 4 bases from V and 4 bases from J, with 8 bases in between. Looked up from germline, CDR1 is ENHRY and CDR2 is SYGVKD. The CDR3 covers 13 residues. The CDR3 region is CAISGERYNEQFF. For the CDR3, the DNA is TGTGCCATCAGTGGGGAGAGATACAATGAGCAGTTCTTC.

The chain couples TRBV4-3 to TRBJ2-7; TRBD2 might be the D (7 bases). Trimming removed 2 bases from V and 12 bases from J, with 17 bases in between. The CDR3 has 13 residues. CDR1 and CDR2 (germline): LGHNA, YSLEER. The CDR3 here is CASSQKTGGTRYF. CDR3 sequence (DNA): TGCGCCAGCAGCCAAAAGACGGGGGGCACTCGGTACTTC.

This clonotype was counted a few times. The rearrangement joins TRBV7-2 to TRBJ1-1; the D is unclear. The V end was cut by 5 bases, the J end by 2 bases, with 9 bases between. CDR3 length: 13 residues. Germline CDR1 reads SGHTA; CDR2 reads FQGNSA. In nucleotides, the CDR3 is TGTGCCAGCAGCGATGCCTCCAACACTGAAGCTTTCTTT. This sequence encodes CASSDASNTEAFF.

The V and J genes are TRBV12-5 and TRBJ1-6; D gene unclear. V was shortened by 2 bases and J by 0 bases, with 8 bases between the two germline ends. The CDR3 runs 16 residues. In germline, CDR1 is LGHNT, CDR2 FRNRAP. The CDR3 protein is CASGLILPSYNSPLHF. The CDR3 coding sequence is TGTGCTAGTGGTTTGATTCTGCCCTCCTATAATTCACCCCTCCACTTT. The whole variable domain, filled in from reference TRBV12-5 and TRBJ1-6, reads DARVTQTPRHKVTEMGQEVTMRCQPILGHNTVFWYRQTMMQGLELLAYFRNRAPLDDSGMPKDRFSAEMPDATLATLKIQPSEPRDSAVYFCASGLILPSYNSPLHFGNGTRLTVT.

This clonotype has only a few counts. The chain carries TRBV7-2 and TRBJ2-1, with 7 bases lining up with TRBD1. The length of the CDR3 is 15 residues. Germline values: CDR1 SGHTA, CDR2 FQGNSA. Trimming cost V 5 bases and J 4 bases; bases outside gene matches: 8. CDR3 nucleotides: TGTGCCAGCAGCCTCTCGGGACAGCTGTACAATGAGCAGTTCTTC. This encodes CASSLSGQLYNEQFF. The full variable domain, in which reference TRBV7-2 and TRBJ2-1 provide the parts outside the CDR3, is GAGVSQSPSNKVTEKGKDVELRCDPISGHTALYWYRQSLGQGLEFLIYFQGNSAPDKSGLPSDRFSAERTGGSVSTLTIQRTQQEDSAVYLCASSLSGQLYNEQFFGPGTRLTVL.

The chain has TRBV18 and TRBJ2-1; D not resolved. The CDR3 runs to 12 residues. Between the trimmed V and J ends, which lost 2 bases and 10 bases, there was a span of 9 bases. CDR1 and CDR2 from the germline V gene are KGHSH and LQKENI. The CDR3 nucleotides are TGTGCCAGCTCACCAAGATCCTCGGAGCAGTTCTTC. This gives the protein CASSPRSSEQFF.

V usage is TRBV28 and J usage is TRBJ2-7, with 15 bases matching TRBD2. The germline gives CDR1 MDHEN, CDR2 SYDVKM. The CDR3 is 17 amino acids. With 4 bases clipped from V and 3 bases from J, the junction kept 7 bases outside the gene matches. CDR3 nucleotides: TGTGCCAGCAGTTCACTCCCGGGACTAGCGGGAGGCTACGAGCAGTACTTC. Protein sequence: CASSSLPGLAGGYEQYF.

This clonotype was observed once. The CDR3 region is CASSRTAGVTDTQYF. The CDR3 DNA reads as TGCGCCAGCAGCCGAACAGCGGGAGTCACAGATACGCAGTATTTT. The chain recombines TRBV4-3 with TRBJ2-3; 8 nucleotides line up with TRBD2. This CDR3 is 15 amino acids long. The V and J ends lost 4 bases and 2 bases, in that order; junction bases with no gene match: 5. CDR1 and CDR2 (germline): LGHNA, YSLEER.

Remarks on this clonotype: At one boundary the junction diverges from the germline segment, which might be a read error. CDR3 in amino acids: CSATGVTETQYF. DNA of the CDR3: TGCAGTGCTACGGGAGTCACAGAGACGCAGTATTTT. The V gene is TRBV20-1, the J gene TRBJ2-3, with a possible D match to TRBD2 (6 bases). CDR3 size: 12 residues. The germline gives CDR1 DFQATT, CDR2 SNEGSKA (reference sequence).

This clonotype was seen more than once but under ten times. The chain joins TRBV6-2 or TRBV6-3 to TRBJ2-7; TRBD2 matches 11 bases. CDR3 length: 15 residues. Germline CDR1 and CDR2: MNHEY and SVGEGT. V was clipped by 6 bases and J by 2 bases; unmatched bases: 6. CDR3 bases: TGTGCCAGCAGCCAAACTAGCGGGGGACCCTACGAGCAGTACTTC. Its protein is CASSQTSGGPYEQYF.

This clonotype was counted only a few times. DNA for the CDR3: TGCAGCGTTGATACTCCTACTAGCGGGAGCAATGAGCAGTTCTTC. Translation: CSVDTPTSGSNEQFF. The chain carries TRBV29-1 and TRBJ2-1; 11 nucleotides agree with TRBD2. CDR3 length: 15 residues. V gave up 3 bases and J gave up 6 bases; unmatched junction bases: 7. Germline loops: CDR1 SQVTM, CDR2 ANQGSEA.

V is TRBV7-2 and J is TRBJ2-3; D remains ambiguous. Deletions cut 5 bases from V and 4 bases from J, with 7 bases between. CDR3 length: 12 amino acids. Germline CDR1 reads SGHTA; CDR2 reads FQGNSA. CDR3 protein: CASSPNADTQYF. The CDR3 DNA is TGTGCCAGCAGCCCCAACGCAGATACGCAGTATTTT.

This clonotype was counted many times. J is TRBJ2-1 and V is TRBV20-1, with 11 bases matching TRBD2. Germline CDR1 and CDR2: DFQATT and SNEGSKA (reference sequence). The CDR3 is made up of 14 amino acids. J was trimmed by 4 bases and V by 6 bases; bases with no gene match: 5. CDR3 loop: CSASTSGGYNEQFF. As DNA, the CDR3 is TGCAGTGCCAGCACTAGCGGGGGATACAATGAGCAGTTCTTC.

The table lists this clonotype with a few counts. DNA for the CDR3: TGCAGCGTTGAAGGGAGGGTTCAAGAGACCCAGTACTTC. This codes for CSVEGRVQETQYF. This sequence joins TRBV29-1 and TRBJ2-5; a weak D match, TRBD2 (6 bases). The V gene's germline CDR1 is SQVTM and CDR2 ANQGSEA. Trimming pared 1 base from V and 2 bases from J, leaving 8 bases between. This CDR3 has 13 residues.

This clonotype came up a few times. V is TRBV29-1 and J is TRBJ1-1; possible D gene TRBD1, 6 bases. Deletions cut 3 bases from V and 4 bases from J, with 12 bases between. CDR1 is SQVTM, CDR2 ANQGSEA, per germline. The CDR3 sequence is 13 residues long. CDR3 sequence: CSVDDPRGTEAFF. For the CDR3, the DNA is TGCAGCGTTGATGACCCCAGGGGCACTGAAGCTTTCTTT.

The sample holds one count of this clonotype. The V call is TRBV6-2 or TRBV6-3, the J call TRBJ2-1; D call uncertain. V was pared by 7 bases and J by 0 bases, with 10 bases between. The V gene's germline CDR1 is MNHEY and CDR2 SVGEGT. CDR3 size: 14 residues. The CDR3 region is CASTNPGSYNEQFF. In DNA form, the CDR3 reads TGTGCCAGCACCAACCCTGGCTCCTACAATGAGCAGTTCTTC.

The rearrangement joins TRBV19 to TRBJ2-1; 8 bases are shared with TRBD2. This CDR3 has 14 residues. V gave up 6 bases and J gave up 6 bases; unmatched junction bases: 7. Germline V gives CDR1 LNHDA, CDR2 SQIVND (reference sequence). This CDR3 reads CASRTREGRNEQFF. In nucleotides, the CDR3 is TGTGCCAGTAGAACCCGGGAGGGACGCAATGAGCAGTTCTTC.

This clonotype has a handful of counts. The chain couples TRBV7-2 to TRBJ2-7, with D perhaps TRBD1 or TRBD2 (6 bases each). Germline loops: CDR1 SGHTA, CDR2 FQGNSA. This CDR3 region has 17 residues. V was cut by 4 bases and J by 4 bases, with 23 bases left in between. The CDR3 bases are TGTGCCAGCAGCTCCCCGCGGGACACGTCGAGATGGTACGAGCAGTACTTC. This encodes CASSSPRDTSRWYEQYF.

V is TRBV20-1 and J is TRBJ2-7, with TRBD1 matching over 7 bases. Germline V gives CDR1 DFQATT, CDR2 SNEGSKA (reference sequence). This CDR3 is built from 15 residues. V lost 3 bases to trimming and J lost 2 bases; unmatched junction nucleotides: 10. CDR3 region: CSASDREGGTYEQYF. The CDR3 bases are TGCAGTGCTAGTGATCGGGAAGGGGGCACCTACGAGCAGTACTTC.

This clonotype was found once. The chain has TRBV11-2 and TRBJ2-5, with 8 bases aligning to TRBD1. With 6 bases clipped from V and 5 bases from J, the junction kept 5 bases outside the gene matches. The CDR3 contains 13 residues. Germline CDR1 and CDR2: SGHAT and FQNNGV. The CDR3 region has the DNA TGTGCCAGCAGATCAAACAGGGGGGAGACCCAGTACTTC. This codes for CASRSNRGETQYF.

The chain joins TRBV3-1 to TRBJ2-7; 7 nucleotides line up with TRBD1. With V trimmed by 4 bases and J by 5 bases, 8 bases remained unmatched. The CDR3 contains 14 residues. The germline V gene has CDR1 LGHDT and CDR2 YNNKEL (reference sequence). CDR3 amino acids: CASSREQGNHEQYF. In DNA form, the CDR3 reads TGTGCCAGCAGCCGAGAACAGGGGAATCACGAGCAGTACTTC.

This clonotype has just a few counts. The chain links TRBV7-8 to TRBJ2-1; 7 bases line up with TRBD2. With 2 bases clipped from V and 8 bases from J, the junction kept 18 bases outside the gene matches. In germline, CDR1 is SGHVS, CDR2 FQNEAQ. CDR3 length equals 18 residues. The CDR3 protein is CASSLFRSSGPNPYEQFF. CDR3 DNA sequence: TGTGCCAGCAGCTTATTTAGGTCTAGCGGCCCGAACCCCTATGAGCAGTTCTTC.